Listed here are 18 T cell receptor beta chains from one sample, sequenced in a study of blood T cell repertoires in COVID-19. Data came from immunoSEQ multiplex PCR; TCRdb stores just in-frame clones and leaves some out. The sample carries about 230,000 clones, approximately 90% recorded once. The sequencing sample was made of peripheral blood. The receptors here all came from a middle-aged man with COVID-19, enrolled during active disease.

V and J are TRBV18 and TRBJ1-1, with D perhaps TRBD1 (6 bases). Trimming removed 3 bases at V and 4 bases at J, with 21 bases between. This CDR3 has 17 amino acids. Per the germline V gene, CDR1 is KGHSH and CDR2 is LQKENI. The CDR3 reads CASSPLDVQGPSTEAFF. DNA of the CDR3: TGTGCCAGCTCACCGCTCGATGTTCAGGGGCCGAGCACTGAAGCTTTCTTT.

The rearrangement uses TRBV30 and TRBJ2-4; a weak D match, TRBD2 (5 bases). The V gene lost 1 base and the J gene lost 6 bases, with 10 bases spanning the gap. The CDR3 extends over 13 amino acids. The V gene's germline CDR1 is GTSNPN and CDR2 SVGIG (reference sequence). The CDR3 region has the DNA TGTGCCTGGAGTGGGGCAGGAGGAAACATTCAGTACTTC. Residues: CAWSGAGGNIQYF.

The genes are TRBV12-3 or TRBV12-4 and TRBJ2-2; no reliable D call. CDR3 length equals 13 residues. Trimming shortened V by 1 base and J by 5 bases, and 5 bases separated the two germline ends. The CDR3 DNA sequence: TGTGCCAGCAGTTTAGACGGGACCGGGGAGCTGTTTTTT. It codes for CASSLDGTGELFF.

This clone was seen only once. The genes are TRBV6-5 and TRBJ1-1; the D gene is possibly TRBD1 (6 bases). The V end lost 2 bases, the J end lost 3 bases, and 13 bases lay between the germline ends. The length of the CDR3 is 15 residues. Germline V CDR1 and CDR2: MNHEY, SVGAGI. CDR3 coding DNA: TGTGCCAGCAGTTACGACTGGGGGCCCTACACTGAAGCTTTCTTT. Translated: CASSYDWGPYTEAFF.

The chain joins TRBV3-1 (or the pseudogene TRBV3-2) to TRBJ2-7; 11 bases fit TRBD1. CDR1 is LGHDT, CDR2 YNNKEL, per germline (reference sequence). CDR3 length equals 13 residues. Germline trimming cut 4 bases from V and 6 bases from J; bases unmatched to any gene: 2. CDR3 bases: TGTGCCAGCAGCCGGGACAGGGGGACCGAGCAGTACTTC. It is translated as CASSRDRGTEQYF.

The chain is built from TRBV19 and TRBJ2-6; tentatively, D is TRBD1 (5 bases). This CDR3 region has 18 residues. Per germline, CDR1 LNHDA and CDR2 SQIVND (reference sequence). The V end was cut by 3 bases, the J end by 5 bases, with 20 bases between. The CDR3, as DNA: TGTGCCAGTAGTATTAGGGAACCGACAGTTTTAAGGGCCAACGTCCTGACTTTC. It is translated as CASSIREPTVLRANVLTF.

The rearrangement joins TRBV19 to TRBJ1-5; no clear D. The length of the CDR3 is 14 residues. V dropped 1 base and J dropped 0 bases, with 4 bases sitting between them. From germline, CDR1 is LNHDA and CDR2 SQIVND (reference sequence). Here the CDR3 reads CASSIVNSNQPQHF. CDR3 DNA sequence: TGTGCCAGTAGTATAGTCAATAGCAATCAGCCCCAGCATTTT.

The CDR3 DNA sequence: TGTGCCAGCAATGATGAGGGATGGAATCAGCCCCAGCATTTT. Its translation is CASNDEGWNQPQHF. This rearrangement joins TRBV2 to TRBJ1-5; D is ambiguous. This CDR3 contains 14 residues. Looked up from germline, CDR1 is SNHLY and CDR2 is FYNNEI. The V end was cut by 7 bases, the J end by 4 bases, with 14 bases between.

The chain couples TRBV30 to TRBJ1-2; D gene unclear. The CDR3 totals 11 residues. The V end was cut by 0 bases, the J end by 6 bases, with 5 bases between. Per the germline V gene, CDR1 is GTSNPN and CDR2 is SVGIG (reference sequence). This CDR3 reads CAWSVLNGYTF. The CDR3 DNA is TGTGCCTGGAGTGTACTTAATGGCTACACCTTC.

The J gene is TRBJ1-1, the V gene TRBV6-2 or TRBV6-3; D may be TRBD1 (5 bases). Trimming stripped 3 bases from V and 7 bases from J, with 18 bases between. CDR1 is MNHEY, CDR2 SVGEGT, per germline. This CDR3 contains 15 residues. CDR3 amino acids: CASSYLGVRSNEAFF. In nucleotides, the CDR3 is TGTGCCAGCAGTTATTTAGGGGTACGTTCCAATGAAGCTTTCTTT.

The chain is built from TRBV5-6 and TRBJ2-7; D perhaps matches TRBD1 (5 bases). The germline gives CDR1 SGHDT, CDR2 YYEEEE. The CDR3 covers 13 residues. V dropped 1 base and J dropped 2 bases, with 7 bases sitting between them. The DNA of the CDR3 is TGTGCCAGCAGCTTGCAGGGTACCTACGAGCAGTACTTC. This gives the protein CASSLQGTYEQYF.

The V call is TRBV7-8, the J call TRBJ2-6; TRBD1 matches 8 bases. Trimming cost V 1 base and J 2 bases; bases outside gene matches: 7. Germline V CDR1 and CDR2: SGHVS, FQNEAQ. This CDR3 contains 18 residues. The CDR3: CASSLETRDRTGANVLTF. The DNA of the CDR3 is TGTGCCAGCAGCTTAGAAACCCGGGACAGGACTGGGGCCAACGTCCTGACTTTC.

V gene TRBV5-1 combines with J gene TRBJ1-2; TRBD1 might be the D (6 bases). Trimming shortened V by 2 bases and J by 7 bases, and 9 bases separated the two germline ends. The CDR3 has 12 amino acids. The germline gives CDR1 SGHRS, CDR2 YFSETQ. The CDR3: CASSLQGSGYTF. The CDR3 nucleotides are TGCGCCAGCAGCTTACAGGGAAGTGGCTACACCTTC.

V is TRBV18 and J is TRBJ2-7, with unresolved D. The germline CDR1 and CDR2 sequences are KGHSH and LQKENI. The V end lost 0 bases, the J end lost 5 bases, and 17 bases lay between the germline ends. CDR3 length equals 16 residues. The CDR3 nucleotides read TGTGCCAGCTCACCACCTGATCTCGGTCCAGGCGACGAGCAGTACTTC. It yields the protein CASSPPDLGPGDEQYF.

The CDR3, as DNA: TGCGCCAGCAGCTCAGGACAGCCTATAGAAAAACTGTTTTTT. It codes for CASSSGQPIEKLFF. V is TRBV5-1 and J is TRBJ1-4, with D possibly matching TRBD1 (6 bases). Trimming left V 3 bases short and J 8 bases short, with 14 bases between. Germline V gives CDR1 SGHRS, CDR2 YFSETQ. The CDR3 extends over 14 amino acids. The full variable domain, its missing parts supplied by reference TRBV5-1 and TRBJ1-4, is KAGVTQTPRYLIKTRGQQVTLSCSPISGHRSVSWYQQTPGQGLQFLFEYFSETQRNKGNFPGRFSGRQFSNSRSEMNVSTLELGDSALYLCASSSGQPIEKLFFGSGTQLSVL.

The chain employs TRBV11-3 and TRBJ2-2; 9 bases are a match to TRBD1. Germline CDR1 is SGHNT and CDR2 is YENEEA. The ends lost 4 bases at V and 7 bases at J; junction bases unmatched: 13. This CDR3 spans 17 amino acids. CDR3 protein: CASSSLPLGQGNGELFF. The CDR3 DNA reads TGTGCCAGCAGCTCTCTACCTCTCGGACAGGGGAACGGGGAGCTGTTTTTT.

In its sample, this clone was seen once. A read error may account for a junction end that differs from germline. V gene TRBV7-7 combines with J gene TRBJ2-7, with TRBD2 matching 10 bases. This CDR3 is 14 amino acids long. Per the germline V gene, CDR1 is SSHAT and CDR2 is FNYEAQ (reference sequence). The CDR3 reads CASSLEASGSEQYF. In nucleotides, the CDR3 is TGTGCTAGCAGCTTAGAGGCTAGCGGGAGCGAGCAGTACTTC.

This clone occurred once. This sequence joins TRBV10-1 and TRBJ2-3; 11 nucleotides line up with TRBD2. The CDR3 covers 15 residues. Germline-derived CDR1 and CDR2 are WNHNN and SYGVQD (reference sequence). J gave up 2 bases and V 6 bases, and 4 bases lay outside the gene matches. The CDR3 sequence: CASSQTSGNTDTQYF. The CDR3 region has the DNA TGCGCCAGCAGCCAGACTAGCGGGAACACAGATACGCAGTATTTT.